There are many counts of the clone carrying this T cell receptor beta chain. Its antigen is not known. Germline and junction disagree at one end, which may indicate a read error. The length of the CDR3 is 13 residues. This record comes from a study of identical twins. Study-wide findings and caveats: Memory repertoires showed no such pattern, whereas abundant cord blood beta clonotypes carried fewer insertions.

TCRdb re-called the 5' RACE reads through MiXCR, storing one row per CDR3 protein. The sample has fewer than 900,000 distinct CDR3 sequences, over 20% seen once. A further study also used this sample, focusing on T cells expressing NK-cell markers. Per that paper: Among a few donors, these clonotypes also ranked first in the CD3+CD56-NKG2C+ fraction. Whether expanded NKG2C+ T cell clones recognized HCMV stayed uncertain.

This clonotype was obtained from a woman between 18 and 29 years old in good health. The chain combines TRBV12-3 or TRBV12-4 with TRBJ2-3; no definite D call. The sample taken for sequencing was PBMCs. The CDR3 coding sequence is TGCGCCAGCAGCTTGAGGTTGGCAGATACGCAGTATTTT. It specifies CASSLRLADTQYF.